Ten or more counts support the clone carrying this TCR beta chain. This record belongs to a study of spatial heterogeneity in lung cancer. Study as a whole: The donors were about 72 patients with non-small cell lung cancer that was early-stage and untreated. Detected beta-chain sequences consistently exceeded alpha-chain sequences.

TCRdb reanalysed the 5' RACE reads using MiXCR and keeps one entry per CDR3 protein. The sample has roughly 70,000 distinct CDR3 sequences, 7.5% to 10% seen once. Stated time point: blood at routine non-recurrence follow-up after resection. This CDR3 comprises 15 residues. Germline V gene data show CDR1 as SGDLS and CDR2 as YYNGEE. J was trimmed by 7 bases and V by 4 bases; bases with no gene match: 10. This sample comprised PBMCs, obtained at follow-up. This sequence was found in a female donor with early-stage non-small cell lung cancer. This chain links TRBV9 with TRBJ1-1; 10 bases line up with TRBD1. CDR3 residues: CASSFSGTGADEAFF. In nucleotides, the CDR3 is TGTGCCAGCAGCTTCTCCGGGACAGGGGCCGATGAAGCTTTCTTT.